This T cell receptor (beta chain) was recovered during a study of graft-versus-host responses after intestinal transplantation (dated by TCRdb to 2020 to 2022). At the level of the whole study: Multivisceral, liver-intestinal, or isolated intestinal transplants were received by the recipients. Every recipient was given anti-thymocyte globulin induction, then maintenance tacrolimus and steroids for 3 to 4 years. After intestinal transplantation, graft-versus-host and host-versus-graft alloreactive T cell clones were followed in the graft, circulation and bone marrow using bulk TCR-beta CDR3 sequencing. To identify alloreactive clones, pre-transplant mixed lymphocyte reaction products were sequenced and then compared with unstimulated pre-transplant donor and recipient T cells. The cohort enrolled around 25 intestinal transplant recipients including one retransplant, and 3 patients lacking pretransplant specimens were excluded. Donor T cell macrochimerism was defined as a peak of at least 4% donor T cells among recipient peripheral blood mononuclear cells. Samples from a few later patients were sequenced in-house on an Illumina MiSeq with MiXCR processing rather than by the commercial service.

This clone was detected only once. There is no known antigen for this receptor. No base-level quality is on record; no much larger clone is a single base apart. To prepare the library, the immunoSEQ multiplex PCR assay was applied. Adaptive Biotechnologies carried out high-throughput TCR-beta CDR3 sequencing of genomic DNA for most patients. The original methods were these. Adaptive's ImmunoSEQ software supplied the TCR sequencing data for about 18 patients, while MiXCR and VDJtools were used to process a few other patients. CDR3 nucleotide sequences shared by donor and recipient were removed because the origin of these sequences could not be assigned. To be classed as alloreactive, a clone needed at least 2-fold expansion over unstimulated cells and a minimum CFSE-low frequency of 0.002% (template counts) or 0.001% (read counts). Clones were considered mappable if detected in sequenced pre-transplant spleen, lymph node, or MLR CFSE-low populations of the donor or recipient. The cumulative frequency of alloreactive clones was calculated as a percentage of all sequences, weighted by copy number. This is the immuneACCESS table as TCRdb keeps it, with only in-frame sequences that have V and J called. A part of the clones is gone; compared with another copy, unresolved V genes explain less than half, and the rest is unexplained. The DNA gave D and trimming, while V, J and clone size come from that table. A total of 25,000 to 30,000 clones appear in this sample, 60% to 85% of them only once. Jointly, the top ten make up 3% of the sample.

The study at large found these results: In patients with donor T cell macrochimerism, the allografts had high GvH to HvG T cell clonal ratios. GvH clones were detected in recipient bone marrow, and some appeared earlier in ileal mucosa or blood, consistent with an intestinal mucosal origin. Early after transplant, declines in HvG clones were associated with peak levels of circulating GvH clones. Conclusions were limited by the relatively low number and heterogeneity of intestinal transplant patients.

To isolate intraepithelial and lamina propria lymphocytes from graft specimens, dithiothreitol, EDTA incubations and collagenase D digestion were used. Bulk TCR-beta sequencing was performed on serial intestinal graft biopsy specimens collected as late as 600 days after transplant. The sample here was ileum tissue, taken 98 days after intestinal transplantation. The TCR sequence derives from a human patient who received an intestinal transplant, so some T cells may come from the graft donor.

The bases read TGTGCCAGCAGTTACGGGACTGAAGCTTTCTTT. This sequence encodes CASSYGTEAFF. The sequence joins TRBV6-1 to TRBJ1-1; a confident D gene designation cannot be given. CDR3 length: 11 amino acids, cysteine to phenylalanine. Solely the CDR3 DNA is kept, with 33 bases framed from the first base. V drops 5 bases and J drops 5 bases, leaving 6 bases in between. CDR1 MNHNS and CDR2 SASEGT are derived from the germline V gene.